This T cell receptor beta chain was sequenced in a study of OX40 agonist ivuxolimab in advanced cancers. The wider study: Three patients, one with hepatocellular carcinoma and two with cutaneous melanoma, responded partially. Broader study findings: Within 6 weeks, CD4+ and CD8+ blood T cells expanded clonally at 0.1 to 3.0 mg/kg. Compared with CD4+, CD8+ T cells on average had more expanded clones.

As regards this clone: Its target is unknown.

Cycle 7 day 1, cycle 4 day 1, and baseline were the timepoints at which blood was sampled. Germline loops: CDR1 SGHVS, CDR2 FNYEAQ. The CDR3 is made up of 16 amino acids. Trimming removed 1 base from V and 6 bases from J, with 15 bases in between. Generated by immunoSEQ multiplex PCR, the TCRdb table keeps only in-frame clones and is missing some. Found here are under 55,000 clones, 80% to 95% of them singletons; the top ten hold approximately 24%. V and J are TRBV7-6 and TRBJ1-4; D not resolved. This sample comprised CD4+ or CD8+ T cells sorted from blood, obtained in a trial of the OX40 agonist ivuxolimab. The clonotype originates from an adult with an advanced solid tumor such as melanoma, head and neck, liver or kidney cancer. As DNA, the CDR3 is TGTGCCAGCAGCTTAGACCCGTTGGTTCATGATGAAAAACTGTTTTTT. As protein: CASSLDPLVHDEKLFF. The variable domain in full, with the rest retrieved from reference TRBV7-6 and TRBJ1-4, is GAGVSQSPRYKVTKRGQDVALRCDPISGHVSLYWYRQALGQGPEFLTYFNYEAQQDKSGLPNDRFSAERPEGSISTLTIQRTEQRDSAMYRCASSLDPLVHDEKLFFGSGTQLSVL.